This T cell receptor (beta chain) was obtained from a study of T cell responses to AZD1222 COVID-19 vaccine. Study-level findings and limits: At baseline, just five or six AZD1222 recipients tested seropositive. Most donors were white British and more were female, and clonal diversity was possibly underestimated.

A note on this clone: The antigen is not known.

Libraries were prepared by immunoSEQ multiplex PCR; TCRdb keeps only in-frame clonotypes and omits some of them. Here the sample spans approximately 100,000 clones, about 86% being singletons. V lost 10 bases, J lost 5 bases, and 17 bases lay in between. CDR3 size: 13 residues. Germline CDR1 is MDHEN and CDR2 is SYDVKM. The sequence came from an adult in good health. V usage is TRBV28 and J usage is TRBJ1-2; maybe TRBD1 (5 bases). The source material was peripheral blood, sampled on day 0 of AZD1222 vaccination. CDR3 protein: CATALGTVYGYTF. CDR3 bases: TGTGCCACCGCCTTAGGGACGGTATATGGCTACACCTTC.